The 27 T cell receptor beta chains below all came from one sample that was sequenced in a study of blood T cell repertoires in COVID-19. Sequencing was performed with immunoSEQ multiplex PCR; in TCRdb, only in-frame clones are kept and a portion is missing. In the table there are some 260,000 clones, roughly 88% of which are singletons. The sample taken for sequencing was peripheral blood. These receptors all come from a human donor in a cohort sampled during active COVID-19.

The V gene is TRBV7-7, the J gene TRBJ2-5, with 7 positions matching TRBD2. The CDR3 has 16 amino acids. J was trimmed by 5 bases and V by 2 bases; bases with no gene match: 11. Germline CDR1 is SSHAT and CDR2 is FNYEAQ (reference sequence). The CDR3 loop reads CASSLWDGGGVETQYF. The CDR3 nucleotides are TGTGCCAGCAGCTTATGGGATGGCGGGGGTGTTGAGACCCAGTACTTC.

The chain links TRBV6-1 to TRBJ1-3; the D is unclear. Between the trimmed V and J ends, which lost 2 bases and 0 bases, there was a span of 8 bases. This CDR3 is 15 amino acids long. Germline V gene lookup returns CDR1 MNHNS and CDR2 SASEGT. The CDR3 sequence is CASSETRDSGNTIYF. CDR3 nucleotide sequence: TGTGCCAGCAGTGAAACGCGGGACTCTGGAAACACCATATATTTT.

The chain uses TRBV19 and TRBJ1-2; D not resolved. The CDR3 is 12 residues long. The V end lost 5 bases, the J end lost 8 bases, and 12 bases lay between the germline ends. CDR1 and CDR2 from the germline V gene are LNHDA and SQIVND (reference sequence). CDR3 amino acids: CASSFESAGYTF. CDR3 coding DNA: TGTGCCAGTAGTTTCGAGTCCGCCGGCTACACCTTC.

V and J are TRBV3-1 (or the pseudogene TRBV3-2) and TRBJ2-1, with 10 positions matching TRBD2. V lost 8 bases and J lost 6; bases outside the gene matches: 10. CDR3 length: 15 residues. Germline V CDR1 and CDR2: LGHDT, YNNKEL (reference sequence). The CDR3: CASCTLAGDFNEQFF. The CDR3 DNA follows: TGTGCCAGCTGCACGCTAGCGGGGGATTTCAATGAGCAGTTCTTC.

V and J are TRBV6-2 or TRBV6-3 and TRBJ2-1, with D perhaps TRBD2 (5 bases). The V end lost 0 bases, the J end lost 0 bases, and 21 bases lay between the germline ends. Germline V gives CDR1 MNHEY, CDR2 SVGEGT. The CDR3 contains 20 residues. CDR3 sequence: CASSYSRTRLEIYSYNEQFF. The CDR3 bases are TGTGCCAGCAGTTACTCCCGGACTCGTCTAGAGATTTACTCCTACAATGAGCAGTTCTTC.

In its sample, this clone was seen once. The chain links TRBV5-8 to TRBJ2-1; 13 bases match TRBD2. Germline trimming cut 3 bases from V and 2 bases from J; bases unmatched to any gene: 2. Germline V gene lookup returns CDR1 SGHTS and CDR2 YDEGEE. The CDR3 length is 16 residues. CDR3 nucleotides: TGTGCCAGCAGCTCCGGGACTAGCGGGGCCTACAATGAGCAGTTCTTC. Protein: CASSSGTSGAYNEQFF. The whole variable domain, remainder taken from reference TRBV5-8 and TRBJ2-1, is EAGVTQSPTHLIKTRGQQATLRCSPISGHTSVYWYQQALGLGLQFLLWYDEGEERNRGNFPPRFSGRQFPNYSSELNVNALELEDSALYLCASSSGTSGAYNEQFFGPGTRLTVL.

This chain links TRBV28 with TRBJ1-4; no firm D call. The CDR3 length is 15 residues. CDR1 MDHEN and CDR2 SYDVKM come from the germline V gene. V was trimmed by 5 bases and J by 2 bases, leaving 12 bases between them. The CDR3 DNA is TGTGCCAGCAGTCATACGAGGCGGACTAATGAAAAACTGTTTTTT. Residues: CASSHTRRTNEKLFF.

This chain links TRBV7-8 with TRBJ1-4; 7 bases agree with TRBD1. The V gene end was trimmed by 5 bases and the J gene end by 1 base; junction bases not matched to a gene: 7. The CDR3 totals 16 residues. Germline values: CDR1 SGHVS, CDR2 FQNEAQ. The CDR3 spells CASSAQGFGTNEKLFF. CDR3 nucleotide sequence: TGTGCCAGCAGCGCACAGGGGTTTGGAACTAATGAAAAACTGTTTTTT.

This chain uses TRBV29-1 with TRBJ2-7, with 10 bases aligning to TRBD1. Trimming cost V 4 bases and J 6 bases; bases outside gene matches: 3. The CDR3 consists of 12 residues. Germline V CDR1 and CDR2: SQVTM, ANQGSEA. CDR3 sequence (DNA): TGCAGCGTTGGGGACAGGGGAGTCGAGCAGTACTTC. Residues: CSVGDRGVEQYF.

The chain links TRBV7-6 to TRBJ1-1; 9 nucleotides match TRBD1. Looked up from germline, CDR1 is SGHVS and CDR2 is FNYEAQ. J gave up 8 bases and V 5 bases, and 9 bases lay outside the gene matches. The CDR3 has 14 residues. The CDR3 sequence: CASSRAGQGVEAFF. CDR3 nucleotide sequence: TGTGCCAGCAGCCGGGCGGGACAGGGTGTCGAAGCTTTCTTT.

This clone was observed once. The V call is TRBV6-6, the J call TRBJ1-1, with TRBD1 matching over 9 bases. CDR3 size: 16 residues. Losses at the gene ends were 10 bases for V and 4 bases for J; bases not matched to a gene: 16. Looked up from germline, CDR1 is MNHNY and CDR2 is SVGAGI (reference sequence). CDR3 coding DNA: TGTGCCACTACGCCGGGACAGGGAAAATTTTTCACTGAAGCTTTCTTT. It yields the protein CATTPGQGKFFTEAFF.

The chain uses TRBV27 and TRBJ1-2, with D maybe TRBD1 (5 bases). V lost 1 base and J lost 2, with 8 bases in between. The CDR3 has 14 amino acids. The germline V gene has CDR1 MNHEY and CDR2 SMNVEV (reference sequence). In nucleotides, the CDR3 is TGTGCCAGCAGTTTATGGTCAGGGAACTATGGCTACACCTTC. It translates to CASSLWSGNYGYTF.

The CDR3 DNA sequence: TGTGCCAGTACCCCTGACAGGGGGGCCAACGAGCAGTACTTC. The encoded protein is CASTPDRGANEQYF. This rearrangement joins TRBV19 to TRBJ2-7; 9 positions match TRBD1. In germline, CDR1 is LNHDA, CDR2 SQIVND (reference sequence). CDR3 length: 14 amino acids. V shed 7 bases and J 5 bases; nucleotides not matched to a gene: 9.

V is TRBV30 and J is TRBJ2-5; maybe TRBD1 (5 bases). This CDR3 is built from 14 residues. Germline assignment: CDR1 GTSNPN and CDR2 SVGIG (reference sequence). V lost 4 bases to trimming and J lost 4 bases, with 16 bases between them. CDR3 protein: CAWNWGQGRETQYF. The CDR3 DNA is TGTGCCTGGAACTGGGGCCAAGGGCGAGAGACCCAGTACTTC.

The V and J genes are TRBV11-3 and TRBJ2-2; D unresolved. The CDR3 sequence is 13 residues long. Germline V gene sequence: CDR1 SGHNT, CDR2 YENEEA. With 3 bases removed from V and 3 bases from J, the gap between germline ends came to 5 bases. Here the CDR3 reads CASSFRDTGELFF. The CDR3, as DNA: TGTGCCAGCAGCTTCCGGGACACCGGGGAGCTGTTTTTT.

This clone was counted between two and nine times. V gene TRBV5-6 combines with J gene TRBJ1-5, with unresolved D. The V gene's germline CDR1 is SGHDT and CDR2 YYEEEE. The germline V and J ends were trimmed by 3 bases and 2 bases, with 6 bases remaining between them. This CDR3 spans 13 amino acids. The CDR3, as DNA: TGTGCCAGCAGCTGGGAGGGCAATCAGCCCCAGCATTTT. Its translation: CASSWEGNQPQHF.

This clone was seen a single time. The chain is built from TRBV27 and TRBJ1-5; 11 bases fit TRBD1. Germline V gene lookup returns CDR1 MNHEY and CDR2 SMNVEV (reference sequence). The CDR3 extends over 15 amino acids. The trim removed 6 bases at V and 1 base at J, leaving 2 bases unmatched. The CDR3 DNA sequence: TGTGCCAGCAGGCGGGACAGGGGGAGCAATCAGCCCCAGCATTTT. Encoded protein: CASRRDRGSNQPQHF.

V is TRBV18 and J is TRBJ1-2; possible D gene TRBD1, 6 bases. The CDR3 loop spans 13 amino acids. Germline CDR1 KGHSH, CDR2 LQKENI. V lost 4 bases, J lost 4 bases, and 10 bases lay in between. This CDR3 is CASSRGGVYGYTF. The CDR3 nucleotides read TGTGCCAGCTCACGTGGGGGCGTCTATGGCTACACCTTC.

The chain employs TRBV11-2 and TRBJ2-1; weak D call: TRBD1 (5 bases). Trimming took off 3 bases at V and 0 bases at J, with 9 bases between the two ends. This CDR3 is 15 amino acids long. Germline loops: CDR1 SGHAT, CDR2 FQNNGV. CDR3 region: CASSFYQGSYNEQFF. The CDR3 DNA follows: TGTGCCAGCAGCTTTTATCAGGGCTCCTACAATGAGCAGTTCTTC.

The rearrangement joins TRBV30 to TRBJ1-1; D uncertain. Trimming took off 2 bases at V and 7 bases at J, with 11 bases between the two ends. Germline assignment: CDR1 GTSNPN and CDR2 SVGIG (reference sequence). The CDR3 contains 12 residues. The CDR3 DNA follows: TGTGCCTGGAGTATAGCCGGGGTTGAAGCTTTCTTT. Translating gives CAWSIAGVEAFF.

The CDR3: CASSFLGQGVTEAFF. The DNA of the CDR3 is TGTGCCAGCAGCTTCCTAGGACAGGGGGTCACTGAAGCTTTCTTT. V and J are TRBV6-6 and TRBJ1-1; 10 bases line up with TRBD1. This CDR3 contains 15 residues. Germline lookup yields CDR1 MNHNY and CDR2 SVGAGI (reference sequence). V dropped 6 bases and J dropped 4; count of bases not matched to a gene: 8.

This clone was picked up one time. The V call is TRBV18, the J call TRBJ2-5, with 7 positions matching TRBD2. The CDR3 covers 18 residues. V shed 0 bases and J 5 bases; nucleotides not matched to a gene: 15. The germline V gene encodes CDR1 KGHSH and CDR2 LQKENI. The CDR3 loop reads CASSPPRRGEDSRETQYF. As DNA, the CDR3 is TGTGCCAGCTCACCACCGAGACGGGGGGAAGACTCCAGGGAGACCCAGTACTTC.

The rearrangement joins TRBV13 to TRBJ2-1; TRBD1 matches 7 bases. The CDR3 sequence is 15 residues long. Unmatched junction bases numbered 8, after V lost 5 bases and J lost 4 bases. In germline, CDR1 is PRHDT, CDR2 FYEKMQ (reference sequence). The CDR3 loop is CASSGRQGFYNEQFF. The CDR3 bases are TGTGCCAGCAGCGGGAGACAGGGATTTTACAATGAGCAGTTCTTC.

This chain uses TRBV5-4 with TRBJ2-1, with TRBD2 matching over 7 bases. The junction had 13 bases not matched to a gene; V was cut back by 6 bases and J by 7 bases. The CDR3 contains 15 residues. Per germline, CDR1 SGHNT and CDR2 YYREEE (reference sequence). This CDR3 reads CASTRDGTGRNEQFF. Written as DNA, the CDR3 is TGTGCCAGCACGAGAGACGGGACCGGGAGGAATGAGCAGTTCTTC.

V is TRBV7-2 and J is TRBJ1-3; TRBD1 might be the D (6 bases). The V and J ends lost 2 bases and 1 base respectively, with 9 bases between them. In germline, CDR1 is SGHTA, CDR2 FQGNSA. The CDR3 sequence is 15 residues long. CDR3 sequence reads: CASSLLDRSGNTIYF. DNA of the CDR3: TGTGCCAGCAGCTTATTAGACAGGTCTGGAAACACCATATATTTT.

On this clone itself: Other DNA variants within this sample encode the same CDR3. The CDR3 loop is CASSRQGNYGYTF. DNA of the CDR3: TGTGCCAGCAGCCGACAGGGAAACTATGGCTACACCTTC. V usage is TRBV6-2 or TRBV6-3 and J usage is TRBJ1-2, with 7 bases fitting TRBD1. The V gene end was trimmed by 6 bases and the J gene end by 2 bases; junction bases not matched to a gene: 3. The germline gives CDR1 MNHEY, CDR2 SVGEGT. The CDR3 length is 13 residues.

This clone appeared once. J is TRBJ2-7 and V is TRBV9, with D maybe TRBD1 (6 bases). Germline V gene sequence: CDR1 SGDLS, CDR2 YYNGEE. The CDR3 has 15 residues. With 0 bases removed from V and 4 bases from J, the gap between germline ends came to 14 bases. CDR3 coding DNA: TGTGCCAGCAGCGTAGGGGGGCAGGGTGGATACGAGCAGTACTTC. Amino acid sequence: CASSVGGQGGYEQYF.